This TCR beta chain was sequenced during a study of cytomegalovirus exposure and HLA in healthy donors. Vbeta (60) and Jbeta (13) primers were used in the PCR. In the original processing: Per a later analysis, the number of unique TCR beta chains was around 80 million, of which roughly 11 million were shared. Measured with immunoSEQ multiplex PCR; TCRdb has only the in-frame clones, and not every one. V, J and clone size were drawn from that table, and D and trimming were deduced from the DNA. The data hold over 120,000 clones, with about 80% observed a single time. Sequenced: PBMCs. The origin of this receptor is a woman aged 55 to 70 in good health and CMV-seropositive.

CDR3 residues: CASSSRESGANVLTF. DNA of the CDR3: TGTGCCAGCAGTAGTAGAGAGTCTGGGGCCAACGTCCTGACTTTC. V usage is TRBV4-2 and J usage is TRBJ2-6; D not certain. The CDR3 is made up of 15 amino acids. CDR1 is LGHNA, CDR2 YNFKEQ, per germline. Trimming took off 6 bases at V and 1 base at J, with 10 bases between the two ends.